What follows are 3 T cell receptor beta chains derived from one specimen sequenced in a study of CD8 T cells in ankylosing spondylitis. One entry per CDR3 protein, called by TCRdb with MiXCR from the 5' RACE reads. Of about 130,000 distinct CDR3 sequences listed, approximately 10% are singletons. Sequencing was carried out using blood, either unsorted or a sorted T cell fraction (not recorded which). These TCRs come from a male donor with ankylosing spondylitis or in good health (not recorded which).

As to this clonotype: One base away lies a much larger clone, so this may be a sequencing read error. The gene calls are TRBV9 and TRBJ2-1; 7 nucleotides align to TRBD2. Germline-derived CDR1 and CDR2 are SGDLS and YYNGEE. The CDR3 spans 14 residues. CDR3 nucleotides: TGTGCCAGCAGCGTAGCTAGCGGATACAATGAGCATTTCTTC. This codes for CASSVASGYNEHFF.

At least ten counts were recorded for this clonotype. The chain uses TRBV15 and TRBJ2-7; 9 positions match TRBD2. The trim removed 2 bases at V and 6 bases at J, leaving 8 bases unmatched. Germline CDR1 reads LNHNV; CDR2 reads YYDKDF (reference sequence). The CDR3 loop spans 15 amino acids. The chain's CDR3 is CATSRSGTSTSEQYF. The CDR3 DNA follows: TGTGCCACCAGCAGATCCGGGACTAGCACGTCCGAGCAGTACTTC. Full variable domain (rest looked up from reference TRBV15 and TRBJ2-7): DAMVIQNPRYQVTQFGKPVTLSCSQTLNHNVMYWYQQKSSQAPKLLFHYYDKDFNNEADTPDNFQSRRPNTSFCFLDIRSPGLGDTAMYLCATSRSGTSTSEQYFGPGTRLTVT.

This clonotype was observed many times. The chain joins TRBV5-8 to TRBJ2-1; D may match TRBD1 or TRBD2 (6 bases each). The CDR3 runs 14 residues. V was pared by 2 bases and J by 14 bases, with 20 bases between. CDR1 SGHTS and CDR2 YDEGEE come from the germline V gene. The chain's CDR3 is CASSFRDTGSNKFF. The CDR3 region has the DNA TGTGCCAGCAGCTTCCGGGACACCGGGAGTAATAAGTTCTTC.